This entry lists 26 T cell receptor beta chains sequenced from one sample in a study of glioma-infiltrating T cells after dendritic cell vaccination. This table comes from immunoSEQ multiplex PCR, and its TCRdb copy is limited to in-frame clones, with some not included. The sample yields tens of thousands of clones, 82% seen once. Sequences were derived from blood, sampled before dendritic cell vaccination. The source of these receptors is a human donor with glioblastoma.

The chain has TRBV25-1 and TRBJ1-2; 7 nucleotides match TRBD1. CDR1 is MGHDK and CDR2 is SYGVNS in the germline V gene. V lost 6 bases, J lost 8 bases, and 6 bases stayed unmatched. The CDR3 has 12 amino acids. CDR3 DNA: TGTGCCAGCAGCCCGACAGGGAGAGGCTACACCTTC. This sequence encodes CASSPTGRGYTF.

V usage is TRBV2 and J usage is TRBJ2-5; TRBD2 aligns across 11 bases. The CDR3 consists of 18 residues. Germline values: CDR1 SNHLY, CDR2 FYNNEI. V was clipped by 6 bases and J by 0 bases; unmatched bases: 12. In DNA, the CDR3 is TGTGCCAGCAGCTACCCTTCGGTGACTAGCGGGGACCAAGAGACCCAGTACTTC. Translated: CASSYPSVTSGDQETQYF.

The CDR3 region is CASTSYPGTGELFF. Here the CDR3 DNA reads TGTGCCAGCACTTCTTACCCGGGCACCGGGGAGCTGTTTTTT. This chain connects TRBV6-5 to TRBJ2-2; D not certain. The CDR3 consists of 14 residues. From germline, CDR1 is MNHEY and CDR2 SVGAGI. Between the trimmed V and J ends, which lost 7 bases and 4 bases, there was a span of 13 bases.

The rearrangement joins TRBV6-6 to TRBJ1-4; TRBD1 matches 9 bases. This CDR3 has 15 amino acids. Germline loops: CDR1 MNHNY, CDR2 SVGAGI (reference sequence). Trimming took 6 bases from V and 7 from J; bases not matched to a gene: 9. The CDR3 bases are TGTGCCAGCAGAAGCTCCGGGACAGGGCCTGAAAAACTGTTTTTT. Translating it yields CASRSSGTGPEKLFF.

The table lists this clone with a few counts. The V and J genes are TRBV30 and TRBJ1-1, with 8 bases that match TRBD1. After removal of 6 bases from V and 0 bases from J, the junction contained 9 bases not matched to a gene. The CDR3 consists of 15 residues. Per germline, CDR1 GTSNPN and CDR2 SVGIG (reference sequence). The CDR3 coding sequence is TGTGCCTGCCCCCGCGACAGGGGTATGAACACTGAAGCTTTCTTT. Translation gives CACPRDRGMNTEAFF.

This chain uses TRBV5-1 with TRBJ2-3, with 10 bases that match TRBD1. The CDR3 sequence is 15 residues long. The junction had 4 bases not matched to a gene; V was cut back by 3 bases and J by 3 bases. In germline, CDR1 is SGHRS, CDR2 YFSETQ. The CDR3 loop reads CASSSGTGVTDTQYF. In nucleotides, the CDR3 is TGCGCCAGCAGCTCCGGGACAGGGGTGACAGATACGCAGTATTTT.

The CDR3 sequence: CASSSTGETQYF. As DNA, the CDR3 is TGTGCCAGCTCATCGACAGGGGAGACCCAGTACTTC. This chain connects TRBV18 to TRBJ2-5, with 7 bases fitting TRBD1. The CDR3 covers 12 residues. Per germline, CDR1 KGHSH and CDR2 LQKENI. J was trimmed by 5 bases and V by 5 bases; bases with no gene match: 2.

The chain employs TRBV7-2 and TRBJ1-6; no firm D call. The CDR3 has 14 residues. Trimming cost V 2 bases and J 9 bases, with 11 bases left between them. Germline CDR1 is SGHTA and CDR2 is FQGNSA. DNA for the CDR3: TGTGCCAGCAGCTTACTTGCCAGGCCTTCACCCCTCCACTTT. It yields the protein CASSLLARPSPLHF. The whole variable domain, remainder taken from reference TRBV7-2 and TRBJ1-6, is GAGVSQSPSNKVTEKGKDVELRCDPISGHTALYWYRQSLGQGLEFLIYFQGNSAPDKSGLPSDRFSAERTGGSVSTLTIQRTQQEDSAVYLCASSLLARPSPLHFGNGTRLTVT.

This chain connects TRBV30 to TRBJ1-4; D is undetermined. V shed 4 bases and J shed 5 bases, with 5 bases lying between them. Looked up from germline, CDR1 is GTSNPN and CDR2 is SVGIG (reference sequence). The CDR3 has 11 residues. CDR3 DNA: TGTGCCTGGAATATGAATGAAAAACTGTTTTTT. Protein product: CAWNMNEKLFF.

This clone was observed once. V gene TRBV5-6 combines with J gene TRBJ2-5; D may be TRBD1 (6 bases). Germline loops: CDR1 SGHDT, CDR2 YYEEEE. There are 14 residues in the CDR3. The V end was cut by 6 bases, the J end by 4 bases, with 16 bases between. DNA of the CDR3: TGTGCCAGCACCCCAGTGGGGGCGATAGAGACCCAGTACTTC. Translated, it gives CASTPVGAIETQYF.

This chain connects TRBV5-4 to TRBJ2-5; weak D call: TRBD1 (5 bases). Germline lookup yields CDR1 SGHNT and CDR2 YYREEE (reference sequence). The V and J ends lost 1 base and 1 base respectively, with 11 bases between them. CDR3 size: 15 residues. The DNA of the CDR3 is TGTGCCAGCAGCTTGCAGGGCTCCCCCCAAGAGACCCAGTACTTC. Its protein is CASSLQGSPQETQYF.

The CDR3 loop is CASSPGVPGDNQPQHF. The CDR3, as DNA: TGCGCCAGCAGCCCAGGTGTTCCGGGGGACAATCAGCCCCAGCATTTT. The chain links TRBV5-1 to TRBJ1-5, with a possible D match to TRBD1 (5 bases). V was shortened by 4 bases and J by 3 bases, with 17 bases between the two germline ends. From germline, CDR1 is SGHRS and CDR2 YFSETQ. The CDR3 consists of 16 residues. Using reference TRBV5-1 and TRBJ1-5 for the parts outside the CDR3, the full variable domain is KAGVTQTPRYLIKTRGQQVTLSCSPISGHRSVSWYQQTPGQGLQFLFEYFSETQRNKGNFPGRFSGRQFSNSRSEMNVSTLELGDSALYLCASSPGVPGDNQPQHFGDGTRLSIL.

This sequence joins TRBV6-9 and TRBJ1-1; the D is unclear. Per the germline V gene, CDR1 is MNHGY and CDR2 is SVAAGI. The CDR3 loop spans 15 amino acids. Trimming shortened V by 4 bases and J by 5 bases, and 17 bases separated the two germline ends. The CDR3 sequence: CASSSRPRVGTEAFF. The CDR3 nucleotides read TGTGCCAGCAGTTCCCGACCGAGGGTAGGGACTGAAGCTTTCTTT.

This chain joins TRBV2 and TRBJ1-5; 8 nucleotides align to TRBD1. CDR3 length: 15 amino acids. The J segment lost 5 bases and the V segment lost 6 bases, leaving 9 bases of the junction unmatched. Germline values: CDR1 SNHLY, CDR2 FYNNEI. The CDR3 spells CASSPTGGWYQPQHF. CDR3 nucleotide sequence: TGTGCCAGCAGCCCAACAGGGGGGTGGTATCAGCCCCAGCATTTT.

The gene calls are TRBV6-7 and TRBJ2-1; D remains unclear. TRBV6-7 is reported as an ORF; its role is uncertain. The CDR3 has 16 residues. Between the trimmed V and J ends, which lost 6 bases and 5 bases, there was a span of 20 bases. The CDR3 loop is CASSSPRPTRNNEQFF. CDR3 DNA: TGTGCCAGCAGCTCCCCGCGGCCAACACGAAACAATGAGCAGTTCTTC.

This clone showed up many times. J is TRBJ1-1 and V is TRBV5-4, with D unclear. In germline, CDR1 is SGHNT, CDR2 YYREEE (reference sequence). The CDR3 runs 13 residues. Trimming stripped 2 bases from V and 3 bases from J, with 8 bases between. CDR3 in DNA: TGTGCCAGCAGCTTAGAGGTGGACACTGAAGCTTTCTTT. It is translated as CASSLEVDTEAFF.

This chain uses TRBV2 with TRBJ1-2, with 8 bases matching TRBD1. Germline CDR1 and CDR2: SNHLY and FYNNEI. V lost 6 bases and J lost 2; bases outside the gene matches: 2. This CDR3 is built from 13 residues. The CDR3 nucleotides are TGTGCCAGCAGCCGACAGGGGAACTATGGCTACACCTTC. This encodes CASSRQGNYGYTF. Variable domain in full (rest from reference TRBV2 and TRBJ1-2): EPEVTQTPSHQVTQMGQEVILRCVPISNHLYFYWYRQILGQKVEFLVSFYNNEISEKSEIFDDQFSVERPDGSNFTLKIRSTKLEDSAMYFCASSRQGNYGYTFGSGTRLTVV.

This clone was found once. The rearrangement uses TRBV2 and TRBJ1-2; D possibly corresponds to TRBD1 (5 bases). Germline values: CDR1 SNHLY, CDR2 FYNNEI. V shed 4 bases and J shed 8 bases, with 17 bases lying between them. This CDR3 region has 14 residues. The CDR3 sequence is CASSVAGMARGYTF. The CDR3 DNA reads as TGTGCCAGCAGTGTGGCAGGGATGGCTCGGGGCTACACCTTC.

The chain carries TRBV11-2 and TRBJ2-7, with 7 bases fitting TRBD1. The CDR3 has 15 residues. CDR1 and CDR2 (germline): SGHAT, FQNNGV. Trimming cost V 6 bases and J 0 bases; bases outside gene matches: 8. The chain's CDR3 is CASSTNRDSSYEQYF. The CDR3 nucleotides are TGTGCCAGCAGTACCAACCGGGACAGCTCCTACGAGCAGTACTTC. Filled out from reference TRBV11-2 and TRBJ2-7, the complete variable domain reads EAGVAQSPRYKIIEKRQSVAFWCNPISGHATLYWYQQILGQGPKLLIQFQNNGVVDDSQLPKDRFSAERLKGVDSTLKIQPAKLEDSAVYLCASSTNRDSSYEQYFGPGTRLTVT.

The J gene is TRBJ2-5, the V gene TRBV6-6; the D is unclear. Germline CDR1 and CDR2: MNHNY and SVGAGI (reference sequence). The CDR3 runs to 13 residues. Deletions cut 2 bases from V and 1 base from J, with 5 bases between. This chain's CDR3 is CASSYTVQETQYF. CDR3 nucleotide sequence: TGTGCCAGCAGTTACACAGTCCAAGAGACCCAGTACTTC.

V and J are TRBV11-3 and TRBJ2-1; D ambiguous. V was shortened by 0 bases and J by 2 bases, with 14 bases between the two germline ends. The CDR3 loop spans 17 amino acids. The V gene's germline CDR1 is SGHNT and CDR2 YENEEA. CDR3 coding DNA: TGTGCCAGCAGCTTAGACCCCCGCGGAGTGACCTACAATGAGCAGTTCTTC. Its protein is CASSLDPRGVTYNEQFF. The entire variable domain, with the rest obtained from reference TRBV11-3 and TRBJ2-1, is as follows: EAGVVQSPRYKIIEKKQPVAFWCNPISGHNTLYWYLQNLGQGPELLIRYENEEAVDDSQLPKDRFSAERLKGVDSTLKIQPAELGDSAVYLCASSLDPRGVTYNEQFFGPGTRLTVL.

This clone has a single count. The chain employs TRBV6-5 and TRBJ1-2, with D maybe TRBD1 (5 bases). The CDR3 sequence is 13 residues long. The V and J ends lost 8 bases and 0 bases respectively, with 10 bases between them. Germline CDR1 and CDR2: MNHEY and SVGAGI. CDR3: CASGPGANYGYTF. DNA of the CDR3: TGTGCCAGCGGGCCGGGGGCTAACTATGGCTACACCTTC.

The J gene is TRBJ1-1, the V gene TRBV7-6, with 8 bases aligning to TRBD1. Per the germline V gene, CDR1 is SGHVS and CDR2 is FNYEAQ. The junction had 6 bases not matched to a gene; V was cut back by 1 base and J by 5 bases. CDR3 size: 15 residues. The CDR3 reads CASSLVQGARTEAFF. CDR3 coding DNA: TGTGCCAGCAGCTTAGTGCAGGGGGCAAGAACTGAAGCTTTCTTT.

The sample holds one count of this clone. CDR3 protein: CASSLAGLYNEQFF. The CDR3 nucleotides are TGTGCCAGCAGCCTAGCGGGCCTCTACAATGAGCAGTTCTTC. The chain couples TRBV5-4 to TRBJ2-1; 8 nucleotides match TRBD2. CDR3 size: 14 residues. V lost 4 bases and J lost 3; bases outside the gene matches: 3. Germline V gives CDR1 SGHNT, CDR2 YYREEE (reference sequence).

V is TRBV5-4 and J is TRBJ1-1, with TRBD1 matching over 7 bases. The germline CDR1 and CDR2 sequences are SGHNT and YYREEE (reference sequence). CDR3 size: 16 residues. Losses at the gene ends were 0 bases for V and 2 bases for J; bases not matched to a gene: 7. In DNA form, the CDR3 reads TGTGCCAGCAGCTTGGGGGACAGCGCGTTTAACACTGAAGCTTTCTTT. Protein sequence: CASSLGDSAFNTEAFF.

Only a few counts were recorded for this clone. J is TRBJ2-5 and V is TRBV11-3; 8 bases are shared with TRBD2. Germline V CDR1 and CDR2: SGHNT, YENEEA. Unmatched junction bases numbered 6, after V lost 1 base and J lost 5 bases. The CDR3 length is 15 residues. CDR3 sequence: CASSLASGGGETQYF. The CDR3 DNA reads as TGTGCCAGCAGCTTAGCCAGCGGGGGAGGCGAGACCCAGTACTTC.